The present T cell receptor beta chain was sequenced within a study of T-cell reconstitution after alpha-beta-depleted transplantation in children. Unique molecular identifiers were used in preparing the TCRbeta library. TCRdb re-called the PCR reads with MiXCR, one entry per CDR3 protein. The sample includes tens of thousands of distinct CDR3 sequences, over 4.5% of them seen just once. The CDR3 is made up of 16 amino acids. From germline, CDR1 is SGHTA and CDR2 FQGTGA. The J segment lost 7 bases and the V segment lost 3 bases, leaving 8 bases of the junction unmatched. In regard to this clonotype: Its target is not known.

Study-wide results and limits: T-cell counts and diversity at one year following transplant were attributed mainly to newly produced T cells. Several hundred expanded graft clones reportedly were the source of alpha-beta T cells about two months after transplant. Surviving recipient T cells and thymic progenitors underlay high day-60 TCRbeta diversity in some patients.

The source was PBMCs, mostly from graft donor cells, collected 60 days after TCRalphabeta/CD19-depleted stem cell transplant. The V and J genes are TRBV7-3 and TRBJ2-1, with 11 bases lining up with TRBD2. This receptor was taken from a female patient between 2 and 15 years old who had a stem cell transplant for aplastic anemia, so the T cells may come from the graft donor. DNA of the CDR3: TGTGCCAGCAGCTTGTTAGCGGGAGGGCCACGGAATGAGCAGTTCTTC. This translates into CASSLLAGGPRNEQFF.